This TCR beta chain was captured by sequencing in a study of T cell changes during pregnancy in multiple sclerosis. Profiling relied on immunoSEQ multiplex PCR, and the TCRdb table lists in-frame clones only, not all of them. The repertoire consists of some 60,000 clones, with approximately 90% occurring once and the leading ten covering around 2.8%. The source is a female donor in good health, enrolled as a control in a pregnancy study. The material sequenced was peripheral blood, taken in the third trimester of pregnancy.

In DNA form, the CDR3 reads TGTGCCAGCAGCTTAGGCACAGGCCTCGCGAACACCGGGGAGCTGTTTTTT. As protein: CASSLGTGLANTGELFF. The J gene is TRBJ2-2, the V gene TRBV7-8; tentatively, D is TRBD1 (5 bases). Per germline, CDR1 SGHVS and CDR2 FQNEAQ. This CDR3 spans 17 amino acids. V gave up 1 base and J gave up 0 bases, with 12 bases separating them. Looking up the rest from reference TRBV7-8 and TRBJ2-2 gives the full variable domain: GAGVSQSPRYKVAKRGQDVALRCDPISGHVSLFWYQQALGQGPEFLTYFQNEAQLDKSGLPSDRFFAERPEGSVSTLKIQRTQQEDSAVYLCASSLGTGLANTGELFFGEGSRLTVL.